Listed below are T cell receptor beta chains from one sample, sequenced in a study of T cell changes during pregnancy in multiple sclerosis. The method was immunoSEQ multiplex PCR; TCRdb's version includes in-frame clones alone and lacks a portion of them. The sample records about 49,000 clones, 85% to 90% being singletons. The source material was peripheral blood, sampled after pregnancy. These receptors came from a female donor in good health, enrolled as a control in a pregnancy study. Both conserved end residues are part of each CDR3. Each record gives: V gene, D gene, J gene, clone size, CDR3 protein, CDR3 DNA. A D gene is named only where the DNA matches it firmly. Some rows mark clone size as missing; the rest say once, few, many or name a class of expanded clone.

TRBV30	.	TRBJ1-3	.	CAWSVAGTSGNTIYF	TGTGCCTGGAGTGTGGCAGGCACCTCTGGAAACACCATATATTTT
TRBV9	TRBD2	TRBJ2-5	.	CASSEAVIAGGAQYF	TGTGCCAGCAGCGAGGCAGTGATAGCGGGGGGCGCCCAGTACTTC
TRBV30	.	TRBJ2-7	.	CAWAEVGRYEQYF	TGTGCCTGGGCGGAGGTAGGCCGCTACGAGCAGTACTTC
TRBV27	TRBD1	TRBJ2-6	.	CASLDRDSNSGANVLTF	TGTGCCTCATTGGACCGGGACAGCAACTCTGGGGCCAACGTCCTGACTTTC
TRBV5-1	TRBD1	TRBJ2-7	.	CASSSERQGSYEQYF	TGCGCCAGCAGCTCGGAGCGACAGGGGTCCTACGAGCAGTACTTC
TRBV30	TRBD2	TRBJ2-5	.	CAWTSGRREWQETQYF	TGTGCCTGGACTAGCGGGAGAAGGGAATGGCAAGAGACCCAGTACTTC
TRBV7-9	TRBD1	TRBJ1-1	.	CASSRRQTGAEAFF	TGTGCCAGCAGCCGACGGCAGACAGGGGCTGAAGCTTTCTTT
TRBV23-1	.	TRBJ1-4	.	CASNPGDSGFEKLFF	TGCGCCAGCAATCCCGGTGACAGCGGGTTTGAAAAACTGTTTTTT
TRBV4-1	.	TRBJ2-7	.	CASSPSPVATTYEQYF	TGCGCCAGCAGCCCCTCCCCCGTTGCTACCACCTACGAGCAGTACTTC
TRBV6-1	.	TRBJ2-6	.	CASGGIGSGANVLTF	TGTGCCAGCGGGGGGATCGGCTCTGGGGCCAACGTCCTGACTTTC
TRBV18	.	TRBJ1-1	.	CASSPAEGQQAFF	TGTGCCAGCTCACCGGCGGAAGGACAACAAGCTTTCTTT
TRBV7-7	.	TRBJ2-3	.	CASSLGRLSTDTQYF	TGTGCCAGCAGCTTGGGGCGGCTGAGCACAGATACGCAGTATTTT
TRBV15	.	TRBJ1-1	.	CATSRVDRLNTEAFF	TGTGCCACCAGCAGAGTCGACAGACTTAACACTGAAGCTTTCTTT
TRBV7-9	TRBD2	TRBJ2-5	.	CASSLPTSGGDRRETQYF	TGTGCCAGCAGCTTACCCACTAGCGGGGGGGATCGAAGAGAGACCCAGTACTTC
TRBV18	.	TRBJ1-5	.	CASSSDRGQPQHF	TGTGCCAGCTCGTCGGACAGAGGCCAGCCCCAGCATTTT
TRBV5-1	.	TRBJ2-7	.	CASSFNGSPYEQYF	TGCGCCAGCAGCTTTAACGGTTCCCCCTACGAGCAGTACTTC
TRBV10-3	TRBD2	TRBJ2-5	once	CAISDPLTSGGQETQYF	TGTGCCATCAGTGACCCTCTGACTAGCGGGGGCCAAGAGACCCAGTACTTC
TRBV7-3	.	TRBJ2-5	.	CASSAEGQETQYF	TGTGCCAGCAGCGCGGAGGGACAAGAGACCCAGTACTTC
TRBV6-5	TRBD1	TRBJ1-3	.	CASSYSGQGGGNTIYF	TGTGCCAGCAGTTACTCAGGACAGGGGGGTGGAAACACCATATATTTT
TRBV27	TRBD2	TRBJ2-6	.	CASPRRTSGRDSGANVLTF	TGTGCCAGCCCTAGACGGACTAGCGGGAGGGACTCTGGGGCCAACGTCCTGACTTTC
TRBV6-5	.	TRBJ2-6	.	CASTYSSGANVLTF	TGTGCCAGCACCTACAGCTCTGGGGCCAACGTCCTGACTTTC
TRBV14	.	TRBJ2-3	.	CASSQEVTFRTDTQYF	TGTGCCAGCAGCCAAGAAGTGACATTCCGCACAGATACGCAGTATTTT
TRBV6-1	TRBD2	TRBJ2-7	.	CASSDGRGSYEQYF	TGTGCCAGCAGTGACGGGAGGGGGTCCTACGAGCAGTACTTC
TRBV5-6	.	TRBJ2-3	.	CASSIEGLSPDTQYF	TGTGCCAGCAGCATAGAGGGCCTCTCCCCAGATACGCAGTATTTT
TRBV5-1	.	TRBJ1-6	few	CASSIGTADNSPLHF	TGCGCCAGCAGCATAGGGACTGCCGATAATTCACCCCTCCACTTT
TRBV5-6	TRBD2	TRBJ2-3	.	CASSWGPSGASSTDTQYF	TGTGCCAGCAGCTGGGGACCTAGCGGGGCTTCTAGCACAGATACGCAGTATTTT
TRBV6-4	TRBD1	TRBJ2-1	.	CASSASGTGVSNEQFF	TGTGCCAGCAGTGCGTCGGGGACAGGGGTATCAAATGAGCAGTTCTTC
TRBV27	TRBD1	TRBJ1-5	.	CASKTLRQGVEQPQHF	TGTGCCAGCAAGACCCTGCGACAGGGGGTTGAGCAGCCCCAGCATTTT
TRBV4-1	.	TRBJ2-7	once	CASSQELASYEQYF	TGCGCCAGCAGCCAAGAACTTGCTTCCTACGAGCAGTACTTC
TRBV4-3	TRBD1	TRBJ1-6	.	CASSQAGTGGWNSPLHF	TGCGCCAGCAGCCAAGCCGGGACAGGGGGATGGAATTCACCCCTCCACTTT
TRBV28	TRBD1	TRBJ1-2	.	CASSTPAGTGSGYTF	TGTGCCAGCAGTACTCCCGCCGGGACAGGGAGCGGCTACACCTTC
TRBV27	.	TRBJ2-5	.	CASSFRGFGTQYF	TGTGCCAGCAGTTTTAGGGGCTTCGGGACCCAGTACTTC
TRBV5-4	.	TRBJ1-1	.	CASSSLQVFNTEAFF	TGTGCCAGCAGCTCGCTACAGGTATTTAACACTGAAGCTTTCTTT
TRBV19	.	TRBJ2-5	.	CASSTTAYQETQYF	TGTGCCAGTAGTACGACAGCCTACCAAGAGACCCAGTACTTC
TRBV19	.	TRBJ1-5	.	CASSIGRVDQPQHF	TGTGCCAGTAGTATTGGTCGGGTCGATCAGCCCCAGCATTTT
TRBV4-1	.	TRBJ2-2	.	CASSLREMGTGELFF	TGCGCCAGCAGCCTACGGGAAATGGGCACCGGGGAGCTGTTTTTT
TRBV27	TRBD2	TRBJ2-1	.	CASSSRTSGGAYNEQFF	TGTGCCAGCAGTTCCCGGACTAGCGGGGGGGCCTACAATGAGCAGTTCTTC
TRBV2	TRBD1	TRBJ1-5	.	CASTEGANSNQPQHF	TGTGCCAGCACCGAGGGGGCTAATAGCAATCAGCCCCAGCATTTT
TRBV6-1	.	TRBJ1-1	.	CASSETGYTEAFF	TGTGCCAGCAGTGAGACAGGTTACACTGAAGCTTTCTTT